The 16 T cell receptor beta chains below all came from one sample that was sequenced in a study of cytotoxic CD8 clonotypes in ibrutinib-treated CLL. The assay was immunoSEQ multiplex PCR, and TCRdb's table has in-frame clones only and misses some. The top ten clones hold 6.5% to 8.5% of a sample with about 310,000 clones, about 80% of them seen once. The material sequenced was PBMCs, taken before ibrutinib treatment. The receptors here all came from a human donor with chronic lymphocytic leukemia.

The chain links TRBV7-2 to TRBJ2-7; 12 positions match TRBD1. CDR3 length: 15 amino acids. Germline V lookup: CDR1 SGHTA, CDR2 FQGNSA. Losses at the gene ends were 5 bases for V and 4 bases for J; bases not matched to a gene: 6. DNA for the CDR3: TGTGCCAGCAGCCCCGGGACAGGGGGCGGATACGAGCAGTACTTC. Protein: CASSPGTGGGYEQYF.

The chain uses TRBV27 and TRBJ2-7; 8 bases align to TRBD2. CDR1 is MNHEY, CDR2 SMNVEV, per germline (reference sequence). Trimming removed 5 bases from V and 2 bases from J; junction bases left unmatched: 11. This CDR3 region has 16 residues. The CDR3 sequence is CASSPSSSGLTYEQYF. In DNA form, the CDR3 reads TGTGCCAGCAGTCCCTCCTCTAGCGGGTTAACCTACGAGCAGTACTTC.

The J gene is TRBJ2-3, the V gene TRBV4-3; 9 bases line up with TRBD2. Trimming took 0 bases from V and 4 from J; bases not matched to a gene: 8. The length of the CDR3 is 17 residues. In germline, CDR1 is LGHNA, CDR2 YSLEER. The CDR3 region has the DNA TGCGCCAGCAGCCAAGATGGGTATAGCGGGAGTTCAGATACGCAGTATTTT. Encoded protein: CASSQDGYSGSSDTQYF.

This clone occurred a few times. The rearrangement uses TRBV4-1 and TRBJ2-5; TRBD1 aligns across 7 bases. Germline CDR1 is MGHRA and CDR2 is YSYEKL. V shed 1 base and J 4 bases; nucleotides not matched to a gene: 3. This CDR3 is 14 amino acids long. The CDR3 DNA reads as TGCGCCAGCAGCCAAGGACAGGGCCCAGAGACCCAGTACTTC. It is translated as CASSQGQGPETQYF.

The V and J genes are TRBV19 and TRBJ1-1; TRBD1 is a possible D gene (5 bases). This CDR3 contains 15 residues. Germline CDR1 LNHDA, CDR2 SQIVND (reference sequence). Trimming took 6 bases from V and 0 from J, leaving 14 bases between them. CDR3 region: CASRMRQPMNTEAFF. CDR3 sequence (DNA): TGTGCCAGTAGAATGAGACAGCCCATGAACACTGAAGCTTTCTTT.

The V and J genes are TRBV7-2 and TRBJ2-2, with 9 bases lining up with TRBD2. The ends lost 6 bases at V and 4 bases at J; junction bases unmatched: 9. This CDR3 is 16 amino acids long. Germline CDR1 and CDR2: SGHTA and FQGNSA. CDR3 sequence (DNA): TGTGCCAGCAGTTTCATAGCGGGAGACCCCACCGGGGAGCTGTTTTTT. Translating gives CASSFIAGDPTGELFF.

The chain has TRBV27 and TRBJ1-5; D perhaps matches TRBD1 (5 bases). From germline, CDR1 is MNHEY and CDR2 SMNVEV (reference sequence). The germline V and J ends were trimmed by 1 base and 3 bases, with 10 bases remaining between them. The CDR3 totals 15 residues. The CDR3 sequence: CASSLFGGFNQPQHF. The CDR3 DNA follows: TGTGCCAGCAGTTTATTTGGGGGATTCAATCAGCCCCAGCATTTT.

The chain employs TRBV6-5 and TRBJ1-1; 7 positions agree with TRBD1. The CDR3 spans 15 residues. The V and J ends lost 2 bases and 1 base, in that order; junction bases with no gene match: 4. CDR1 is MNHEY, CDR2 SVGAGI, per germline. CDR3 sequence (DNA): TGTGCCAGCAGTTACGGGACAGCAACGAACACTGAAGCTTTCTTT. Protein sequence: CASSYGTATNTEAFF.

The chain joins TRBV2 to TRBJ1-1; possibly TRBD1 for D (5 bases). V gave up 6 bases and J gave up 10 bases, with 18 bases separating them. The CDR3 is 13 amino acids. Germline-derived CDR1 and CDR2 are SNHLY and FYNNEI. CDR3 residues: CASSLEQAWGAFF. CDR3 nucleotide sequence: TGTGCCAGCAGCTTGGAACAGGCCTGGGGAGCTTTCTTT. Filled out from reference TRBV2 and TRBJ1-1, the complete variable domain reads EPEVTQTPSHQVTQMGQEVILRCVPISNHLYFYWYRQILGQKVEFLVSFYNNEISEKSEIFDDQFSVERPDGSNFTLKIRSTKLEDSAMYFCASSLEQAWGAFFGQGTRLTVV.

This sequence joins TRBV5-4 and TRBJ2-1; D tentatively fits TRBD1 or TRBD2 (5 bases each). V was pared by 4 bases and J by 10 bases, with 15 bases between. The CDR3 has 13 residues. The germline V gene has CDR1 SGHNT and CDR2 YYREEE (reference sequence). The DNA for the CDR3 is TGTGCCAGCAGCCTCGGGACCCAGCAAGAGCAGTTCTTC. Amino acids: CASSLGTQQEQFF. The entire variable domain, with the rest obtained from reference TRBV5-4 and TRBJ2-1, is as follows: ETGVTQSPTHLIKTRGQQVTLRCSSQSGHNTVSWYQQALGQGPQFIFQYYREEENGRGNFPPRFSGLQFPNYSSELNVNALELDDSALYLCASSLGTQQEQFFGPGTRLTVL.

The chain employs TRBV9 and TRBJ2-1, with 8 bases that match TRBD2. This CDR3 is built from 15 residues. CDR1 is SGDLS, CDR2 YYNGEE, per germline. Trimming at V came to 1 base and at J to 2 bases, leaving 2 bases not matched to a gene. Here the CDR3 reads CASSVLAGTYNEQFF. The CDR3 DNA sequence: TGTGCCAGCAGCGTACTAGCGGGCACCTACAATGAGCAGTTCTTC.

The chain combines TRBV9 with TRBJ1-1; a possible D gene is TRBD1 (6 bases). CDR1 is SGDLS and CDR2 is YYNGEE in the germline V gene. V lost 6 bases, J lost 5 bases, and 23 bases lay in between. The CDR3 has 16 amino acids. This CDR3 is CASTMGQSLRGTEAFF. CDR3 in DNA: TGTGCCAGCACTATGGGGCAGAGTTTAAGGGGGACTGAAGCTTTCTTT. The variable domain in full, completed from reference TRBV9 and TRBJ1-1, reads DSGVTQTPKHLITATGQRVTLRCSPRSGDLSVYWYQQSLDQGLQFLIQYYNGEERAKGNILERFSAQQFPDLHSELNLSSLELGDSALYFCASTMGQSLRGTEAFFGQGTRLTVV.

There are a few counts of this clone. The chain recombines TRBV2 with TRBJ2-3; 8 bases align to TRBD2. The CDR3 sequence is 17 residues long. The germline V gene has CDR1 SNHLY and CDR2 FYNNEI. V trimming: 6 bases; J trimming: 6 bases; junction bases outside the gene matches: 17. The CDR3 DNA reads TGTGCCAGCAGCGTACTAAGCGGGAGACGTTCCCACGATACGCAGTATTTT. This translates into CASSVLSGRRSHDTQYF.

This clone has a handful of counts. CDR3 sequence reads: CASKDTYTEAFF. Written as DNA, the CDR3 is TGTGCCAGCAAGGACACTTACACTGAAGCTTTCTTT. The chain links TRBV2 to TRBJ1-1; TRBD1 is a possible D gene (5 bases). The CDR3 consists of 12 residues. V lost 7 bases and J 3 bases, leaving 9 bases between the germline ends. CDR1 is SNHLY and CDR2 is FYNNEI in the germline V gene.

This clone was counted once. The chain has TRBV27 and TRBJ2-5, with TRBD2 matching 15 bases. V trimming: 5 bases; J trimming: 11 bases; junction bases outside the gene matches: 6. Germline V gene sequence: CDR1 MNHEY, CDR2 SMNVEV (reference sequence). The CDR3 covers 14 residues. CDR3 nucleotides: TGTGCCAGCAGTCCGGGACTAGCGGGAGGAGAGCAGTACTTC. Residues: CASSPGLAGGEQYF.

The rearrangement links TRBV30 to TRBJ1-5; no clear D. Trimming removed 2 bases from V and 6 bases from J, with 11 bases in between. Germline CDR1 is GTSNPN and CDR2 is SVGIG (reference sequence). This CDR3 is built from 13 residues. The CDR3: CAWSIRWGQPQHF. In nucleotides, the CDR3 is TGTGCCTGGAGTATTCGGTGGGGTCAGCCCCAGCATTTT.